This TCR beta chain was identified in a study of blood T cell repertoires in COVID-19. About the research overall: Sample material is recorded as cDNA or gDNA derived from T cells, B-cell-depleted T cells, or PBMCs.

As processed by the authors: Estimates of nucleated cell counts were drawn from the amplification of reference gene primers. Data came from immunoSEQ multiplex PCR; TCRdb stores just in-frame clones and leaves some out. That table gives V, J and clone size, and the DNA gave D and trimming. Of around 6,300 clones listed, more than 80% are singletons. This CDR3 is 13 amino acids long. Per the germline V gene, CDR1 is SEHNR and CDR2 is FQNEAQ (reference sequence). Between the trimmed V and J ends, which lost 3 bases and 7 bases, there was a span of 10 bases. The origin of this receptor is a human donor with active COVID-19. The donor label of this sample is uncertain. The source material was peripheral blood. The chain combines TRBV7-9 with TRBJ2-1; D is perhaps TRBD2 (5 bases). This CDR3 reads CASSLGQRNEQFF. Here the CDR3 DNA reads TGTGCCAGCAGCTTGGGTCAGCGGAATGAGCAGTTCTTC.